This T cell receptor (beta chain) was retrieved from a study of blood T cell repertoires in COVID-19. Sequenced by immunoSEQ multiplex PCR; TCRdb stores in-frame clones only, minus some. The sample has 250,000 to 350,000 clones, roughly 87% seen once. V was pared by 6 bases and J by 5 bases, with 17 bases between. This CDR3 is 15 amino acids long. Germline V gene data show CDR1 as MDHEN and CDR2 as SYDVKM. The genes are TRBV28 and TRBJ1-5; D unclear. The sample was peripheral blood. This sequence originates from a man in his late teens or twenties with active or convalescent COVID-19. The CDR3 nucleotides read TGTGCCAGCAGACAATTACGGAGGATAGATCAGCCCCAGCATTTT. Translation gives CASRQLRRIDQPQHF.